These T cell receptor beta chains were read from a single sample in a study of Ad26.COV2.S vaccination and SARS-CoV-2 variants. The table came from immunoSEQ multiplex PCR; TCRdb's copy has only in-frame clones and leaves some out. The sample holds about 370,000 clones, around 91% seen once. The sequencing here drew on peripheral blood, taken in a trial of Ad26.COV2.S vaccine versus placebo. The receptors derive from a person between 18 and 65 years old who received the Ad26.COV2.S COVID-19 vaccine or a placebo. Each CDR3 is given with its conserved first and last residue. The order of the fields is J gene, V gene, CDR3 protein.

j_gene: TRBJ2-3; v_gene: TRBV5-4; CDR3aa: CASSPAGGSTDTQYF
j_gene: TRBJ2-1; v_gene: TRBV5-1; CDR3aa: CASSEPSGSPEQFF
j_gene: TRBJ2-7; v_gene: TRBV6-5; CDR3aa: CASRAAGTAPEQYF
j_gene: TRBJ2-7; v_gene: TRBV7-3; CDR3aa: CASSRGSGFTYEQYF
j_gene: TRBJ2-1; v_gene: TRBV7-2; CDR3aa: CASSLGITSYNEQFF
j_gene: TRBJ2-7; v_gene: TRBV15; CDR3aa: CATSRDNGGYEQYF
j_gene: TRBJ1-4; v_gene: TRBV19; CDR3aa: CASSISITGGEKLFF
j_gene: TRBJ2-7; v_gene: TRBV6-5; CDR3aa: CASRRQGRGHEQYF
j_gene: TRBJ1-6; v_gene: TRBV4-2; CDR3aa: CASSQYPGQGGMTLHF
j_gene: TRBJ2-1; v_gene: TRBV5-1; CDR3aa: CASSVDRAYNEQFF
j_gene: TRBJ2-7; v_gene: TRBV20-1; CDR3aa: CSASKTSGSSYEQYF
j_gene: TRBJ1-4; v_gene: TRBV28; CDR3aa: CASSGTGEKLFF
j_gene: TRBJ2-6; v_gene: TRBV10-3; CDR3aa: CAISESQGLGANVLTF
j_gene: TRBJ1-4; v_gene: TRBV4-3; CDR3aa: CASSPTGTNEKLFF
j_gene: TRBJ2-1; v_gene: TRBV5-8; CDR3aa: CASGISYNEQFF
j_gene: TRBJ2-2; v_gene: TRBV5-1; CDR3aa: CASSLGQHPTGELFF